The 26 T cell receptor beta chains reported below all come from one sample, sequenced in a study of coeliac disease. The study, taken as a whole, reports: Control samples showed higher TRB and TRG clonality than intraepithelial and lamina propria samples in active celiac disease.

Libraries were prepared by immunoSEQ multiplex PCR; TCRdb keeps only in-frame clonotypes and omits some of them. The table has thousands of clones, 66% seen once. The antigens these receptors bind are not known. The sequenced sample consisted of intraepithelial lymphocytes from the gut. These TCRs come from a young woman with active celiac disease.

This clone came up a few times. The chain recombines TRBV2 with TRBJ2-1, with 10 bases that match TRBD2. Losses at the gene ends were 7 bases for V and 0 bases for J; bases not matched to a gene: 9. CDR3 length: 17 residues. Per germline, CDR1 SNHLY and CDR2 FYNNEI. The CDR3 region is CASMGERGGSSYNEQFF. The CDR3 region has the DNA TGTGCCAGCATGGGGGAGCGGGGGGGGAGCTCCTACAATGAGCAGTTCTTC. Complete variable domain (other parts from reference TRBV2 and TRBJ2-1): EPEVTQTPSHQVTQMGQEVILRCVPISNHLYFYWYRQILGQKVEFLVSFYNNEISEKSEIFDDQFSVERPDGSNFTLKIRSTKLEDSAMYFCASMGERGGSSYNEQFFGPGTRLTVL.

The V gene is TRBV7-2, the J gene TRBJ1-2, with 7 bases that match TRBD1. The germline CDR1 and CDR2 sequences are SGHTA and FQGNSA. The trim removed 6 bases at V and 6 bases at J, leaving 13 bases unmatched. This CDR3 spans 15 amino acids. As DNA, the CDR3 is TGTGCCAGCAGAGACACGACAGGGAATGTCCATGGCTACACCTTC. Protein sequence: CASRDTTGNVHGYTF. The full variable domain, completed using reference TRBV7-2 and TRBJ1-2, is GAGVSQSPSNKVTEKGKDVELRCDPISGHTALYWYRQSLGQGLEFLIYFQGNSAPDKSGLPSDRFSAERTGGSVSTLTIQRTQQEDSAVYLCASRDTTGNVHGYTFGSGTRLTVV.

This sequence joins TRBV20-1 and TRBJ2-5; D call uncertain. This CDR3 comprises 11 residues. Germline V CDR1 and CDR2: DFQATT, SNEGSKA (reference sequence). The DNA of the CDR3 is TGCAGCCCAGACTGGCAAGAGACCCAGTACTTC. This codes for CSPDWQETQYF.

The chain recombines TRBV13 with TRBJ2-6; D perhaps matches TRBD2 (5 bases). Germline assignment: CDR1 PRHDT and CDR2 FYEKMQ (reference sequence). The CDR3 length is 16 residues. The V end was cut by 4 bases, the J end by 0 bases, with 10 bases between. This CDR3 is CASSSDGISGANVLTF. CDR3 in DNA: TGTGCCAGCAGCTCCGACGGGATCTCTGGGGCCAACGTCCTGACTTTC.

The CDR3 protein is CASKRDSKYQPQHF. CDR3 DNA sequence: TGTGCCAGCAAAAGGGACAGTAAATATCAGCCCCAGCATTTT. The chain links TRBV28 to TRBJ1-5; the match to TRBD1 covers 7 bases. Trimming took 7 bases from V and 5 from J; bases not matched to a gene: 8. The CDR3 contains 14 residues. The germline V gene has CDR1 MDHEN and CDR2 SYDVKM.

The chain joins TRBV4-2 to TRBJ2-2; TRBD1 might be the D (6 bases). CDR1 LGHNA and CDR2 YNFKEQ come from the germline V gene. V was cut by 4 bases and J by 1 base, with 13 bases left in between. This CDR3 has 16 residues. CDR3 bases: TGTGCCAGCAGCCTGAATAAGGGACAGAACACCGGGGAGCTGTTTTTT. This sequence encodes CASSLNKGQNTGELFF.

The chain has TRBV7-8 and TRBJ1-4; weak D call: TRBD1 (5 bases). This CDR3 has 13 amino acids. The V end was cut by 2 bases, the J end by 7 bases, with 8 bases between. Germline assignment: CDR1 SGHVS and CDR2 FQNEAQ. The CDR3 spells CASSLMTAEKLFF. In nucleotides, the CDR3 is TGTGCCAGCAGCTTAATGACAGCTGAAAAACTGTTTTTT.

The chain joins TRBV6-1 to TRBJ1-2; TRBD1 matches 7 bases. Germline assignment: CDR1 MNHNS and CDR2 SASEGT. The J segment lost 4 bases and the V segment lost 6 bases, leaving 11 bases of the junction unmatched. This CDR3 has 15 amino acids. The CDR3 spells CASSRTGDSLYGYTF. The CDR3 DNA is TGTGCCAGCAGCCGCACCGGGGACAGTCTCTATGGCTACACCTTC.

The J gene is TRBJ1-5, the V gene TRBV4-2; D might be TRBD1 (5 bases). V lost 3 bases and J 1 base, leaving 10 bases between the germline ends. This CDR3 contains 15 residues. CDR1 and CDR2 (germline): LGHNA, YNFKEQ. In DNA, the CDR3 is TGTGCCAGCAGCCAGGGAAGGGGAAGCAATCAGCCCCAGCATTTT. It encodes CASSQGRGSNQPQHF.

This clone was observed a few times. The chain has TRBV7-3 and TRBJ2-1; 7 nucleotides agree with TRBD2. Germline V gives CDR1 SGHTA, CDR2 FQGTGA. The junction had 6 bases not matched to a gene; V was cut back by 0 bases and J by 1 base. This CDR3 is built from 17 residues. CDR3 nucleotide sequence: TGTGCCAGCAGCTTAACGGGTTATAGCGGGTCCTACAATGAGCAGTTCTTC. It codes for CASSLTGYSGSYNEQFF.

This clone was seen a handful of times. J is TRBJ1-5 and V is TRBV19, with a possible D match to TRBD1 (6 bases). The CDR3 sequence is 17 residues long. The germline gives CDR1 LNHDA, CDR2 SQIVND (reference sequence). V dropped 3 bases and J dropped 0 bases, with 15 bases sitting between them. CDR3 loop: CASSIIGGAYSNQPQHF. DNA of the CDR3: TGTGCCAGTAGTATTATCGGGGGGGCATATAGCAATCAGCCCCAGCATTTT.

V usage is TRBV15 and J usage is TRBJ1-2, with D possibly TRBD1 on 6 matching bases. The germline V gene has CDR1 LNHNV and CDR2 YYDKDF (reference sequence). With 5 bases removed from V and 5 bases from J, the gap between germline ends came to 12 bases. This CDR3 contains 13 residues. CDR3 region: CATSGTGKYGYTF. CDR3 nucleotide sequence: TGTGCCACCAGCGGAACAGGGAAGTATGGCTACACCTTC.

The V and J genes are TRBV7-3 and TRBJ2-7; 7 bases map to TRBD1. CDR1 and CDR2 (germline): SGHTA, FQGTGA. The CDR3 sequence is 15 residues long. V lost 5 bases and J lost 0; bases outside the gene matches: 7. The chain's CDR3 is CASSPLRQGSYEQYV. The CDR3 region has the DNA TGTGCCAGCAGCCCACTCCGACAGGGCTCCTACGAGCAGTACGTC.

The CDR3, as DNA: TGTGCCAGCAGCCCCAAGGACAGCGAAGTGAGGGAGCAGTACTTC. Its protein product is CASSPKDSEVREQYF. This chain joins TRBV4-2 and TRBJ2-7, with D possibly TRBD1 on 6 matching bases. The germline gives CDR1 LGHNA, CDR2 YNFKEQ. The CDR3 extends over 15 amino acids. V was pared by 4 bases and J by 7 bases, with 20 bases between.

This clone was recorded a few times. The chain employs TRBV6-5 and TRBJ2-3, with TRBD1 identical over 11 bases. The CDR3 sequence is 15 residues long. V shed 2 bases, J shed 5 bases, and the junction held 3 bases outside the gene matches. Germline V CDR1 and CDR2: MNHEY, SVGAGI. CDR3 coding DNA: TGTGCCAGCAGTTACGGACAGGGGGCTATAGATACGCAGTATTTT. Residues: CASSYGQGAIDTQYF.

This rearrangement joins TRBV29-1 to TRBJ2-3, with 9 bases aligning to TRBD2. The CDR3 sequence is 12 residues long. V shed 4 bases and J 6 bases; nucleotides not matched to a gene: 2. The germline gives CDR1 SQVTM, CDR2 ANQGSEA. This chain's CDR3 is CSVGSGGDTQYF. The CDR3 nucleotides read TGCAGCGTTGGTAGCGGGGGTGATACGCAGTATTTT.

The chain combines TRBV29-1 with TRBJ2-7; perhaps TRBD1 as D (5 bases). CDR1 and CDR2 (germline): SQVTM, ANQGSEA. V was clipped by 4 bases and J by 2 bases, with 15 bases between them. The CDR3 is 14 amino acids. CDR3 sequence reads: CSVVYPDMAYEQYF. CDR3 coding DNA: TGCAGCGTTGTCTACCCGGACATGGCCTACGAGCAGTACTTC.

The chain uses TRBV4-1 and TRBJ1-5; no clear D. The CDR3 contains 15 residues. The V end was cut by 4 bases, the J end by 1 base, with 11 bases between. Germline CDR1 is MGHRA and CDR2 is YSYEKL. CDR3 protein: CASSPWPGSNQPQHF. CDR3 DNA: TGCGCCAGCAGCCCCTGGCCGGGGAGCAATCAGCCCCAGCATTTT.

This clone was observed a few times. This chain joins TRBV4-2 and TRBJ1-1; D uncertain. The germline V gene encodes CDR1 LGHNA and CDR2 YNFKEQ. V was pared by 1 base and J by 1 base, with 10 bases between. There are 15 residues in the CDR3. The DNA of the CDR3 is TGTGCCAGCAGCCAAGGTTTTACAAGGAACACTGAAGCTTTCTTT. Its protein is CASSQGFTRNTEAFF.

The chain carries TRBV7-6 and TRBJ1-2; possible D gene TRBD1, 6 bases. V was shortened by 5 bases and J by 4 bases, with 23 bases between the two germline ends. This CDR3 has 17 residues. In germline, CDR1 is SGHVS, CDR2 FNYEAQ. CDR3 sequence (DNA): TGTGCCAGCAGCCCAGAAGTGGGGGCTTGGGGCTCCTATGGCTACACCTTC. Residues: CASSPEVGAWGSYGYTF.

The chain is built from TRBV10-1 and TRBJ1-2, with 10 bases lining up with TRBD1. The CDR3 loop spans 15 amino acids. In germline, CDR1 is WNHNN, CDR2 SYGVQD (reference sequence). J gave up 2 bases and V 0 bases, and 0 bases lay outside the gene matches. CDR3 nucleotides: TGCGCCAGCAGTGAGTCGACAGGGGGCAACTATGGCTACACCTTC. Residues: CASSESTGGNYGYTF.

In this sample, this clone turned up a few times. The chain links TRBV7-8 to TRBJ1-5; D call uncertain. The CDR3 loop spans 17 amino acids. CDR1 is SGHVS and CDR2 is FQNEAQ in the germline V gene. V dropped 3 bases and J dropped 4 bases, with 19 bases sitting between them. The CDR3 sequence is CASSFLLATELNQPQHF. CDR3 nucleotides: TGTGCCAGCAGCTTTTTGCTCGCGACGGAGCTGAATCAGCCCCAGCATTTT.

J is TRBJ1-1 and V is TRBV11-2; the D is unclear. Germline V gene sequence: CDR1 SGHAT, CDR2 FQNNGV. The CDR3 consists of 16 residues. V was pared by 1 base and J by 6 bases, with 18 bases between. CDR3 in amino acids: CASSLGWAGSGAEAFF. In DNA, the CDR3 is TGTGCCAGCAGCTTAGGATGGGCAGGTTCGGGAGCTGAAGCTTTCTTT. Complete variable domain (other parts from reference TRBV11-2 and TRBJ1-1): EAGVAQSPRYKIIEKRQSVAFWCNPISGHATLYWYQQILGQGPKLLIQFQNNGVVDDSQLPKDRFSAERLKGVDSTLKIQPAKLEDSAVYLCASSLGWAGSGAEAFFGQGTRLTVV.

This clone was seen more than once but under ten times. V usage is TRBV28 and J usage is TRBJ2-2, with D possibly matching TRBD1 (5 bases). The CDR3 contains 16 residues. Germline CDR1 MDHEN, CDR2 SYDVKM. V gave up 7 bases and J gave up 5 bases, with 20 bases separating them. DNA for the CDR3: TGTGCCAGCACCCTTATATGGGGCCGTTGGACCGGGGAGCTGTTTTTT. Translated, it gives CASTLIWGRWTGELFF.

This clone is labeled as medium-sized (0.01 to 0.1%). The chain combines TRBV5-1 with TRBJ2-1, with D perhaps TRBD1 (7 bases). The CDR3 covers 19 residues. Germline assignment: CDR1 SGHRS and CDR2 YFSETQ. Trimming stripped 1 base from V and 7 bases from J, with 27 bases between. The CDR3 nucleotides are TGCGCCAGCAGCTTGTCGGGACGACGACAGGGAGGATTTAAGAATGAGCAGTTCTTC. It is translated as CASSLSGRRQGGFKNEQFF.

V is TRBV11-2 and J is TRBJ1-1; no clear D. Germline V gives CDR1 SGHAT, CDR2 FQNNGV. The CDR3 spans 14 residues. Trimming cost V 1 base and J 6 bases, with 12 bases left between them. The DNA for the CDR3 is TGTGCCAGCAGCTTAGTGACTCAGTTGTCTGAAGCTTTCTTT. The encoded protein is CASSLVTQLSEAFF. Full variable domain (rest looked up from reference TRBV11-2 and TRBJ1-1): EAGVAQSPRYKIIEKRQSVAFWCNPISGHATLYWYQQILGQGPKLLIQFQNNGVVDDSQLPKDRFSAERLKGVDSTLKIQPAKLEDSAVYLCASSLVTQLSEAFFGQGTRLTVV.